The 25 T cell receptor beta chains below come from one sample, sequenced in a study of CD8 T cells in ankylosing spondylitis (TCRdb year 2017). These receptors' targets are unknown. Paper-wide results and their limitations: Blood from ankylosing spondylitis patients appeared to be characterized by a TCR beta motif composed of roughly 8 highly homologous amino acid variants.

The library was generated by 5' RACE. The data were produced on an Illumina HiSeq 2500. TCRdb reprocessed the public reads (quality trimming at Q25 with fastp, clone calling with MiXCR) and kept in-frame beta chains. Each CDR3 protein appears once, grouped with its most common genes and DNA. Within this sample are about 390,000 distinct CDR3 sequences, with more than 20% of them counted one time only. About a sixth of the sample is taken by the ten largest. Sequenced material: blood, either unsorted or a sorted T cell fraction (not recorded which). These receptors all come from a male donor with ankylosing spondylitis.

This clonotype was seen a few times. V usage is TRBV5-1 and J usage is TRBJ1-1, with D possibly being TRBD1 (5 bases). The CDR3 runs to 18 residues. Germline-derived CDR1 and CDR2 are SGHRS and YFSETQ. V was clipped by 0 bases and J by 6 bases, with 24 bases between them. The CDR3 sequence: CASSLDGGSVGELAEAFF. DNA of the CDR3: TGCGCCAGCAGCTTGGATGGGGGGAGCGTCGGGGAACTAGCTGAAGCTTTCTTT.

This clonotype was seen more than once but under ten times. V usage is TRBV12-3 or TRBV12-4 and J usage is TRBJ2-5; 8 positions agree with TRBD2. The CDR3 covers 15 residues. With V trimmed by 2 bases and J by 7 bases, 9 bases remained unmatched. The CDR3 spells CASSLLAGGRGTQYF. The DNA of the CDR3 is TGTGCCAGCAGTTTATTGGCGGGAGGTCGGGGGACCCAGTACTTC.

The CDR3 spells CASIAAGTYEQYF. The CDR3, as DNA: TGTGCCAGCATCGCAGCGGGGACCTACGAGCAGTACTTC. This chain links TRBV28 with TRBJ2-7; TRBD2 matches 7 bases. From germline, CDR1 is MDHEN and CDR2 SYDVKM. The V and J ends lost 7 bases and 2 bases, in that order; junction bases with no gene match: 5. The CDR3 totals 13 residues.

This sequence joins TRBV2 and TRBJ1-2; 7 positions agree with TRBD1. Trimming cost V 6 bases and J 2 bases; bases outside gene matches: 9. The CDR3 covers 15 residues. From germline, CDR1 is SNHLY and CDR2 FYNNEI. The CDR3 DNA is TGTGCCAGCAGAACCCCGACAGGGCGGAACTATGGCTACACCTTC. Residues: CASRTPTGRNYGYTF.

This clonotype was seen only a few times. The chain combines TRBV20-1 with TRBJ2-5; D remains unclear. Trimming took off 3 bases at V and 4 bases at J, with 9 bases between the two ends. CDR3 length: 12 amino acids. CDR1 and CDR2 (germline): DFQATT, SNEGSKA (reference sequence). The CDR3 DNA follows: TGCAGTGCTAGGAGGAGTGCAGAGACCCAGTACTTC. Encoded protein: CSARRSAETQYF.

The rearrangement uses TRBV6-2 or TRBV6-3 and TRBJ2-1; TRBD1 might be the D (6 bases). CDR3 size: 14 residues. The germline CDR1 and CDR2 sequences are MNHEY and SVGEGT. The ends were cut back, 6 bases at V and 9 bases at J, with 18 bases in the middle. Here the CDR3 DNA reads TGTGCCAGCAGCCCTACAGGGTATTCGGGTGAGCAGTTCTTC. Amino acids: CASSPTGYSGEQFF.

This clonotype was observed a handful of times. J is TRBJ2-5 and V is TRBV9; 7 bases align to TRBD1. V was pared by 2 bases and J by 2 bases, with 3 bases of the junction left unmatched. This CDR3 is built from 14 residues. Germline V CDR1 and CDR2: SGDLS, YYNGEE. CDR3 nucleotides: TGTGCCAGCAGCGTCCGGGACAGTCAAGAGACCCAGTACTTC. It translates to CASSVRDSQETQYF.

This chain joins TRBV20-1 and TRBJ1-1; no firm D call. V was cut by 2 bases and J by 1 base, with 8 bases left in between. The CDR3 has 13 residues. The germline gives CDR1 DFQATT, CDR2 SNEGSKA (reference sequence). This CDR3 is CSARWHQNTEAFF. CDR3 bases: TGCAGTGCTAGATGGCACCAGAACACTGAAGCTTTCTTT.

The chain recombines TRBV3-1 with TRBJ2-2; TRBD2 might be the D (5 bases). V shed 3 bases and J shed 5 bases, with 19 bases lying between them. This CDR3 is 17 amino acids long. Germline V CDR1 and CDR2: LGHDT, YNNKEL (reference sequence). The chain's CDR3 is CASSHLAGPRVTGELFF. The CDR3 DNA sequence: TGTGCCAGCAGCCACCTGGCGGGCCCCCGAGTTACCGGGGAGCTGTTTTTT.

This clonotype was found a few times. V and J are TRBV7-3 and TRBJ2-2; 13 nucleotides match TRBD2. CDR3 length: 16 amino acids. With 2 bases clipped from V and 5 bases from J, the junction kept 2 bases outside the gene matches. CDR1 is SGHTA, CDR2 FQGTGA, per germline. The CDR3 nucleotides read TGTGCCAGCAGCTTAGGACTAGCGGGAGCGACCGGGGAGCTGTTTTTT. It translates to CASSLGLAGATGELFF.

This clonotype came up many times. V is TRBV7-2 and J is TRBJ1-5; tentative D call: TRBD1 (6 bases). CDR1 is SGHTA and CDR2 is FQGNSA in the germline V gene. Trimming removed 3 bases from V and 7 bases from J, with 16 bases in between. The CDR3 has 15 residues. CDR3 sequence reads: CASSLAGGMGQPQHF. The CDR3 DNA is TGTGCCAGCAGCTTGGCCGGGGGCATGGGACAGCCCCAGCATTTT.

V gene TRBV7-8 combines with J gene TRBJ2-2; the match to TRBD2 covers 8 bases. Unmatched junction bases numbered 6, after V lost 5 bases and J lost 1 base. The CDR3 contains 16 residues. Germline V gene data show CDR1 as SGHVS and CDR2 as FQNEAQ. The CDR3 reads CASSRLAGLNTGELFF. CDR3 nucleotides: TGTGCCAGCAGCCGCCTAGCGGGTTTGAACACCGGGGAGCTGTTTTTT.

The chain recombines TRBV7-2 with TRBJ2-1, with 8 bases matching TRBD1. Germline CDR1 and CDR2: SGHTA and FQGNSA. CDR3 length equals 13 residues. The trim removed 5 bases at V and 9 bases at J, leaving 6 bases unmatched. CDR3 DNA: TGTGCCAGCAGCAGACAGGGGTGGGTTGAGCAGTTCTTC. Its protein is CASSRQGWVEQFF.

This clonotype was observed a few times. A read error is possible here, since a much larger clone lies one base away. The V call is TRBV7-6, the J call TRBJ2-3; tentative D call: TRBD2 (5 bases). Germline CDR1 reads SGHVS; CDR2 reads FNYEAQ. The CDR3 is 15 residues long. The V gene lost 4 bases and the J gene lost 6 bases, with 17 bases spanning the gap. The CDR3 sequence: CASSSSRGRADTQYF. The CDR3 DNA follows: TGTGCCAGCAGCTCGTCGAGAGGGAGAGCGGATACGCAGTATTTT. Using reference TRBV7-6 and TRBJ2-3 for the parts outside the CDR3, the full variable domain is GAGVSQSPRYKVTKRGQDVALRCDPISGHVSLYWYRQALGQGPEFLTYFNYEAQQDKSGLPNDRFSAERPEGSISTLTIQRTEQRDSAMYRCASSSSRGRADTQYFGPGTRLTVL.

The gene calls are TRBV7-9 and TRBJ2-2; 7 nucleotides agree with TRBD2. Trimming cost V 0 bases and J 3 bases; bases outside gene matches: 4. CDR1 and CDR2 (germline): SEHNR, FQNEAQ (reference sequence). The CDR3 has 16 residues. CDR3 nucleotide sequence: TGTGCCAGCAGCTTAGCGGGAGGGCCCGACACCGGGGAGCTGTTTTTT. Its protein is CASSLAGGPDTGELFF.

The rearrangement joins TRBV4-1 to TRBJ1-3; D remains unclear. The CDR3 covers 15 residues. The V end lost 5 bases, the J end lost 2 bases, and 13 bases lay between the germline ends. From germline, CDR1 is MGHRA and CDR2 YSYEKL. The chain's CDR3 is CASSDGWEAGNTIYF. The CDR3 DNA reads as TGCGCCAGCAGCGACGGATGGGAGGCTGGAAACACCATATATTTT.

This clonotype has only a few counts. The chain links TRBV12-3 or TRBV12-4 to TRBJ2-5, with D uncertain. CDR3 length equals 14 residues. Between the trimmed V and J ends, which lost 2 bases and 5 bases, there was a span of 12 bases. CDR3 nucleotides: TGTGCCAGCAGTTTACGGACCCTGCTCGAGACCCAGTACTTC. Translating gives CASSLRTLLETQYF.

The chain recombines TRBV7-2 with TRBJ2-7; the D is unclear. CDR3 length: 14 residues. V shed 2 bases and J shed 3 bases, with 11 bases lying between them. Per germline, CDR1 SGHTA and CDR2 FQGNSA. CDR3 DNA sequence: TGTGCCAGCAGCTTATTACCAAGAGACTACGAGCAGTACTTC. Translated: CASSLLPRDYEQYF.

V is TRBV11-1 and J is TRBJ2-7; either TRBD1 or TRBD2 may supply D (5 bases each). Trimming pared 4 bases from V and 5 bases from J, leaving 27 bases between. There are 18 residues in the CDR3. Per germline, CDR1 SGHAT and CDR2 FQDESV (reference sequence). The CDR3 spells CASSSKTADNMKVHEQYF. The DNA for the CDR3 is TGTGCCAGCAGCTCAAAGACAGCGGACAACATGAAGGTCCACGAGCAGTACTTC.

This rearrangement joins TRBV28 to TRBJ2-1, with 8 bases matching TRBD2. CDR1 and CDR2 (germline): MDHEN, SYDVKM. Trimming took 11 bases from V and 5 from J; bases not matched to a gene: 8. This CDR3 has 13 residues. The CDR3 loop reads CAAGLEVNNEQFF. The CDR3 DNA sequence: TGTGCCGCGGGACTAGAGGTAAACAATGAGCAGTTCTTC.

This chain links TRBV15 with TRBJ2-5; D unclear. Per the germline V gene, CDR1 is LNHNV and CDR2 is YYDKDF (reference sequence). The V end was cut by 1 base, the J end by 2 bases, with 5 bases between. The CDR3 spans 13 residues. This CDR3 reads CATSRVIQETQYF. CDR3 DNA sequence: TGTGCCACCAGCAGAGTTATACAAGAGACCCAGTACTTC.

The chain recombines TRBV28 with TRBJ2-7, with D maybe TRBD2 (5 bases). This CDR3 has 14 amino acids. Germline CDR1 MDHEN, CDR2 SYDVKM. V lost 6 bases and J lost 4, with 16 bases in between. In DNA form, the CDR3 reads TGTGCCAGCAGCCTAGAGGGAATTTGGTACGAGCAGTACTTC. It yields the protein CASSLEGIWYEQYF.

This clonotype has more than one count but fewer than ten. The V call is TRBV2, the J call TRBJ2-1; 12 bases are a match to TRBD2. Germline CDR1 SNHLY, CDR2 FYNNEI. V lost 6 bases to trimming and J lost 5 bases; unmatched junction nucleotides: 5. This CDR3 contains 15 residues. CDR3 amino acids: CASRRTSGKNNEQFF. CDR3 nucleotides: TGTGCCAGCAGGCGGACTAGCGGGAAGAACAATGAGCAGTTCTTC.

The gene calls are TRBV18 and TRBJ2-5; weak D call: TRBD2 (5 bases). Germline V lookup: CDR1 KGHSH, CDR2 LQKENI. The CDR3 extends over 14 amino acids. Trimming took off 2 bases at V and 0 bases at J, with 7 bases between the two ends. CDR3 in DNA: TGTGCCAGCTCACCAGACGGGAACCAAGAGACCCAGTACTTC. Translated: CASSPDGNQETQYF.

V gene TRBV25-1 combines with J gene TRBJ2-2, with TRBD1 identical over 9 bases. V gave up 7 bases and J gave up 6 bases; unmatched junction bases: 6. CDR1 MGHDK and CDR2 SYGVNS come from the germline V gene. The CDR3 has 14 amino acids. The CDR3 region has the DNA TGTGCCAGCACCACCGGGACAGGGTCCGGGGAGCTGTTTTTT. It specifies CASTTGTGSGELFF.